This T cell receptor beta chain came from a study of shared clonotypes between healthy human individuals. Study at large: The cohort had two women and a few men, ages 18 to 49. Plates per donor: three CD4 naive, three CD4 memory, two CD8 naive, one CD8 memory.

Trimming cost V 5 bases and J 2 bases; bases outside gene matches: 6. This CDR3 has 15 residues. Germline V gene sequence: CDR1 ENHRY, CDR2 SYGVKD. Study outcomes and limitations: Naive subsets generally had larger estimated richness than memory subsets. The four-donor shared clonotypes exceeded non-shared clonotypes in generation probability, with non-shared ones scoring lower.

Concerning this clone: Its target is unknown.

Using immunoSEQ multiplex PCR, the repertoire was profiled, and TCRdb retains in-frame clones only, with some absent. The sample carries roughly 2.5 million clones, 85% to 95% recorded once. Sequenced input: naive CD4+ T cells sorted from blood. Subset given: CD45RA+ positively selected. The chain is built from TRBV10-3 and TRBJ2-3, with 8 bases lining up with TRBD2. The clonotype comes from a man aged 18 to 29 in good health. The DNA of the CDR3 is TGTGCCATCAGTAGGGGAGCGGGAGTCACAGATACGCAGTATTTT. Its translation is CAISRGAGVTDTQYF.